This T cell receptor beta chain stems from a study of blood T cell repertoires in COVID-19. This clone was detected only once. Produced via immunoSEQ multiplex PCR; TCRdb's table is partial and in-frame only. This table holds 200,000 to 300,000 clones, about 90% found once. In germline, CDR1 is MGHDK, CDR2 SYGVNS. The germline V and J ends were trimmed by 3 bases and 5 bases, with 14 bases remaining between them. This CDR3 is built from 14 residues. The sequence was obtained from a man between 25 and 39 years old with COVID-19, enrolled during active disease. The rearrangement uses TRBV25-1 and TRBJ2-7; D might be TRBD1 (6 bases). The sequencing input was peripheral blood. The CDR3: CASSETGPVNEQYF. The CDR3, as DNA: TGTGCCAGCAGTGAGACAGGCCCCGTAAACGAGCAGTACTTC.